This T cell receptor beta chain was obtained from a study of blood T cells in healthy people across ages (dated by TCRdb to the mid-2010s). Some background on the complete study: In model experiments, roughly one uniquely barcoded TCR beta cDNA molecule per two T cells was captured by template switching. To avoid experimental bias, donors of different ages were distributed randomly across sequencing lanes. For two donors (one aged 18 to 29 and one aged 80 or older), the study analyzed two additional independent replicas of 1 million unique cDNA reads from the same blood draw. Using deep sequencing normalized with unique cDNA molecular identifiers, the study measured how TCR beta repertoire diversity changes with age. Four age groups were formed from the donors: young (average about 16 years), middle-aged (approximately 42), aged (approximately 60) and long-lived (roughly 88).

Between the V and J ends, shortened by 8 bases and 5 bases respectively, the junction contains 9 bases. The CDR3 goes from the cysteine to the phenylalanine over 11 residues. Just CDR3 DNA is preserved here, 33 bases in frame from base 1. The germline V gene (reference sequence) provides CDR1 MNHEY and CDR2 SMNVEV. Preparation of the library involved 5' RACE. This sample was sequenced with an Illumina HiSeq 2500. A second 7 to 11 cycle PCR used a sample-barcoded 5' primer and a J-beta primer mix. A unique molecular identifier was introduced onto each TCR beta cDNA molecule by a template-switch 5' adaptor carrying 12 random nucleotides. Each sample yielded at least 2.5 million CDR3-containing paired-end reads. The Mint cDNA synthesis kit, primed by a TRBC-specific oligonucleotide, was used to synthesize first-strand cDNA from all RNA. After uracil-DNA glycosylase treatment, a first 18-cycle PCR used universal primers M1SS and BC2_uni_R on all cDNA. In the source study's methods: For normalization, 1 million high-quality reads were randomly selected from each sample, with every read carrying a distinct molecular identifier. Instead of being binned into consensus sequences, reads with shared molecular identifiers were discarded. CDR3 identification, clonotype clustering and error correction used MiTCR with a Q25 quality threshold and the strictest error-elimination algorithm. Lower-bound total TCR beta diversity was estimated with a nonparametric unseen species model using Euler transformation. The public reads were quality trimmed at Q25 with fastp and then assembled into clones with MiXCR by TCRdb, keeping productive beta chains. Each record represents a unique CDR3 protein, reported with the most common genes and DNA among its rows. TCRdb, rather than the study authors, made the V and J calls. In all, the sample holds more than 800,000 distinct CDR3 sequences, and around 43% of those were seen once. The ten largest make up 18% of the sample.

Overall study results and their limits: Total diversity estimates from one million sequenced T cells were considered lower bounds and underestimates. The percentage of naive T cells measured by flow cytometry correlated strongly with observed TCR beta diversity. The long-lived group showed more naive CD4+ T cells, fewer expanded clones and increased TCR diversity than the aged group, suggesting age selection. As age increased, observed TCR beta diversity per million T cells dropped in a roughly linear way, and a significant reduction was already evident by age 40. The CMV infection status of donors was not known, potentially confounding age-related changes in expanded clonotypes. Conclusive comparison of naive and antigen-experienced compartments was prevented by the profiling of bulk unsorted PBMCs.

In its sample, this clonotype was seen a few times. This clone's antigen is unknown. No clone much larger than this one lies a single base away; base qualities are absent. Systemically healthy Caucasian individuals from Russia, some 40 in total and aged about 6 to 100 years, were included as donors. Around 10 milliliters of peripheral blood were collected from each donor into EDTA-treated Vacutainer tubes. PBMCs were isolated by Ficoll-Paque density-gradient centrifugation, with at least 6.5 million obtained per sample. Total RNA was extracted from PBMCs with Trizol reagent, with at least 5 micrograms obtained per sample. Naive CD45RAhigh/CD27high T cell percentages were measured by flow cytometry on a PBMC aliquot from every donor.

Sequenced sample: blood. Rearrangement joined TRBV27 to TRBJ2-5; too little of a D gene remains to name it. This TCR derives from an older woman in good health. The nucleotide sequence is TGTGCCAGCCGTAACGAGGAGACCCAGTACTTC. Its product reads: CASRNEETQYF.